This TCR beta chain was obtained from a study of PD-L1 blockade in urothelial cancer. Study overall: In terms of prior chemotherapy, patients had received 0 to 3 regimens. T cells numbered a median of approximately 140,000 in the blood samples.

Synthetic spike-ins, TCR analog templates, were added into each PCR. TCRdb's table, derived via immunoSEQ multiplex PCR, lists solely in-frame clones and lacks some. The table lists about 22,000 clones, around 91% of them singletons. The sample's time point: peripheral blood 6 weeks after treatment start. Every patient provided from 1 to 8 samples, collected pretreatment and on-treatment. Losses at the gene ends were 2 bases for V and 5 bases for J; bases not matched to a gene: 14. This CDR3 contains 17 residues. Germline V gene data show CDR1 as SGHTS and CDR2 as YDEGEE. Sample: PBMCs, taken around atezolizumab (anti-PD-L1) treatment. This TCR was recovered from a woman aged 55 to 70 with urothelial cancer. V usage is TRBV5-8 and J usage is TRBJ2-7; 9 bases align to TRBD2. For the CDR3, the DNA is TGTGCCAGCAGCTTTGGATGGCGGGGGGGCATTCCTCACGAGCAGTACTTC. It specifies CASSFGWRGGIPHEQYF.